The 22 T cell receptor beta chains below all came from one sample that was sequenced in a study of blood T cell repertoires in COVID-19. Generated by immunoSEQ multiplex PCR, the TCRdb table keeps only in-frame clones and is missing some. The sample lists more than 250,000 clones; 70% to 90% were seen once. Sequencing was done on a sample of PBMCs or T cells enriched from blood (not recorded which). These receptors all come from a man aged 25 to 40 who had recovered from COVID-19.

DNA of the CDR3: TGTGCCAGCAGTGACTTGGGACTAGCGAGAGGCACAGATACGCAGTATTTT. It encodes CASSDLGLARGTDTQYF. The chain employs TRBV25-1 and TRBJ2-3, with 10 bases that match TRBD2. The trim removed 3 bases at V and 1 base at J, leaving 7 bases unmatched. In germline, CDR1 is MGHDK, CDR2 SYGVNS. The CDR3 totals 17 residues. The full variable domain, rest sourced from reference TRBV25-1 and TRBJ2-3, is EADIYQTPRYLVIGTGKKITLECSQTMGHDKMYWYQQDPGMELHLIHYSYGVNSTEKGDLSSESTVSRIRTEHFPLTLESARPSHTSQYLCASSDLGLARGTDTQYFGPGTRLTVL.

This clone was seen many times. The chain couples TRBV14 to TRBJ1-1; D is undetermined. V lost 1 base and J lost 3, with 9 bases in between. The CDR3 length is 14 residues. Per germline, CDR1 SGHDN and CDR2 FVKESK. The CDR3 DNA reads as TGTGCCAGCAGCCAAGGTCTCCGGGACACTGAAGCTTTCTTT. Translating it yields CASSQGLRDTEAFF.

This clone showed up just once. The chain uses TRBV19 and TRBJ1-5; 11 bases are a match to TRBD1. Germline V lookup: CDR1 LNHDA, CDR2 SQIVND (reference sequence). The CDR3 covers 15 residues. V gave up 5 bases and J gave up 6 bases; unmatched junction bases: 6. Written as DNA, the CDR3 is TGTGCCAGTAGTGCCGGGACAGGGGGAGCTCAGCCCCAGCATTTT. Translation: CASSAGTGGAQPQHF.

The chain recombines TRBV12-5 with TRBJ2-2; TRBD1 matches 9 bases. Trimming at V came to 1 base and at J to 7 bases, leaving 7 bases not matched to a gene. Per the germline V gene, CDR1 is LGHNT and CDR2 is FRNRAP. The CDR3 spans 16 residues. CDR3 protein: CASGLGQGGSGGELFF. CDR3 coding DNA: TGTGCTAGTGGTTTGGGACAGGGGGGAAGCGGCGGGGAGCTGTTTTTT.

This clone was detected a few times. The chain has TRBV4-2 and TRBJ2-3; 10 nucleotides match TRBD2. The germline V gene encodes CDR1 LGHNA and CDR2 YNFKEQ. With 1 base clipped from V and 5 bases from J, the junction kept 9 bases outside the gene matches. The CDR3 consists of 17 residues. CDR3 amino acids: CASSQVGTSGNRDTQYF. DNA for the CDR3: TGTGCCAGCAGCCAAGTAGGAACTAGCGGGAATCGAGATACGCAGTATTTT.

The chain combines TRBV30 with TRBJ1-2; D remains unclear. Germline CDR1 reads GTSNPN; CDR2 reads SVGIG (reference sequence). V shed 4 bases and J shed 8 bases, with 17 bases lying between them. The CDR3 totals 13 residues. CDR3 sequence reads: CAWTHSATGGYTF. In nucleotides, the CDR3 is TGTGCCTGGACTCACTCGGCCACCGGGGGCTACACCTTC.

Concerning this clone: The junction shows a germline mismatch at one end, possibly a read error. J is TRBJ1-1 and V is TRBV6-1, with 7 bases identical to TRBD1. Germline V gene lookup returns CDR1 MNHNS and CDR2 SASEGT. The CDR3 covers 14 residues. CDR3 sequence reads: CASREGGGNTEAFF. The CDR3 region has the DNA TGTGCCAGCAGGGAAGGGGGCGGGAACACTGAAGCTTTCTTT.

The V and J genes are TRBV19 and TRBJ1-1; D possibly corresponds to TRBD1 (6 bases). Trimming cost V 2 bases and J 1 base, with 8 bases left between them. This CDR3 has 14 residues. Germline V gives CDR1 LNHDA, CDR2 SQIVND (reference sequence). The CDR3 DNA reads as TGTGCCAGTAGTATAAGGGACACGAACACTGAAGCTTTCTTT. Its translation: CASSIRDTNTEAFF.

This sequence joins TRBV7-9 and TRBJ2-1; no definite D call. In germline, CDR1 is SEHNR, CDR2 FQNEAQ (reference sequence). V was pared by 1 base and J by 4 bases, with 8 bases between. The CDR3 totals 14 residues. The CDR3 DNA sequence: TGTGCCAGCAGCTTAGGGCTAGTATACAATGAGCAGTTCTTC. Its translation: CASSLGLVYNEQFF.

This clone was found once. The DNA for the CDR3 is TGTGCCAGCAGCGGACTAGCGAGGGCAGATACGCAGTATTTT. This codes for CASSGLARADTQYF. This chain uses TRBV6-5 with TRBJ2-3; 9 nucleotides agree with TRBD2. CDR1 and CDR2 from the germline V gene are MNHEY and SVGAGI. The CDR3 extends over 14 amino acids. V was pared by 6 bases and J by 4 bases, with 5 bases of the junction left unmatched.

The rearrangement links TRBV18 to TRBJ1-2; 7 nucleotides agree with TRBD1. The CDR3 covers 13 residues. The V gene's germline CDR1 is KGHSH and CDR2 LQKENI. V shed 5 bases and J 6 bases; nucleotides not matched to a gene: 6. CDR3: CASSEQGIDGYTF. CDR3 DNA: TGTGCCAGCTCAGAACAGGGGATTGATGGCTACACCTTC.

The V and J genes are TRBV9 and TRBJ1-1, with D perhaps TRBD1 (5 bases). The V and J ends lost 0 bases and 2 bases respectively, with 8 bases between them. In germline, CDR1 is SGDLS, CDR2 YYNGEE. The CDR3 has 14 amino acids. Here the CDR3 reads CASSVGQSNTEAFF. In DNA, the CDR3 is TGTGCCAGCAGCGTAGGACAGTCCAACACTGAAGCTTTCTTT.

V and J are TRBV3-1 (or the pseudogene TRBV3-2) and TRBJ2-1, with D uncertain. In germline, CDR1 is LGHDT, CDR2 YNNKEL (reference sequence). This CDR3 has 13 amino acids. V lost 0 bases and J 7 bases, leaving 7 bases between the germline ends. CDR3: CASSQDPLNEQFF. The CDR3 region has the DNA TGTGCCAGCAGCCAAGATCCACTAAATGAGCAGTTCTTC.

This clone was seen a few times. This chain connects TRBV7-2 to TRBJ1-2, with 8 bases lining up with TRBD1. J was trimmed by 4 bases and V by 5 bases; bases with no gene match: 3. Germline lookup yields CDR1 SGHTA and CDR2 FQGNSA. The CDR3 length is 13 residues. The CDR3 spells CASSGDRRYGYTF. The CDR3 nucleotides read TGTGCCAGCAGCGGGGACAGGCGCTATGGCTACACCTTC.

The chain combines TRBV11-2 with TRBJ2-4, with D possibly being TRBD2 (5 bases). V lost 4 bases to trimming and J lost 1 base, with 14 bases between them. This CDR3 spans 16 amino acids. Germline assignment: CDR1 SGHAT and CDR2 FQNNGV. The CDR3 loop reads CASSSTRSWAKNIQYF. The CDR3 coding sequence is TGTGCCAGCAGCTCTACTAGAAGTTGGGCCAAAAACATTCAGTACTTC.

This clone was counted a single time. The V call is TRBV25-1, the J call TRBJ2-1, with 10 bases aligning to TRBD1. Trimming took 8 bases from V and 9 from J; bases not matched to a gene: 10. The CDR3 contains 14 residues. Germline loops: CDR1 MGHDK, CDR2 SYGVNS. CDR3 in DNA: TGTGCCAGCGGGGGGACAGGGGTAGGGGGTGAGCAGTTCTTC. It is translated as CASGGTGVGGEQFF.

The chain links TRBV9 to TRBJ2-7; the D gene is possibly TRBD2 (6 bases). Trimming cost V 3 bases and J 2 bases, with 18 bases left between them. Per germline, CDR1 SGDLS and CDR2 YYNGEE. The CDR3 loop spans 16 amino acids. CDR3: CASSAGGAALAYEQYF. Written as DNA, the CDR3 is TGTGCCAGCAGCGCCGGAGGGGCGGCCCTGGCCTACGAGCAGTACTTC.

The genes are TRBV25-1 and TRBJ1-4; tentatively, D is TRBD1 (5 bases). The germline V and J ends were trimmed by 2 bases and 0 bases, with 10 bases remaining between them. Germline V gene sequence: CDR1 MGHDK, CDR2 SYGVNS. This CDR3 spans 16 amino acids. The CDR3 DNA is TGTGCCAGCAGTGAAGGGGCTCTAGCAACTAATGAAAAACTGTTTTTT. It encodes CASSEGALATNEKLFF.

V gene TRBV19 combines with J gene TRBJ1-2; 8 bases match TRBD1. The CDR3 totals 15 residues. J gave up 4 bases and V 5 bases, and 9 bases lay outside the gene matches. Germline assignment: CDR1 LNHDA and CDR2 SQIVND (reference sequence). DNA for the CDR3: TGTGCCAGTAGTTACGAGGCCGGACAGGGCTATGGCTACACCTTC. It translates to CASSYEAGQGYGYTF.

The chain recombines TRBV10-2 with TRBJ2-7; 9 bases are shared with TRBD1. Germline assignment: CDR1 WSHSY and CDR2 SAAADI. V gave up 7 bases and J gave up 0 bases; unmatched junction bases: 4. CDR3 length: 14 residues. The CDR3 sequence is CASNRGQSSYEQYF. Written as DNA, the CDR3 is TGCGCCAGCAACAGGGGGCAAAGCTCCTACGAGCAGTACTTC.

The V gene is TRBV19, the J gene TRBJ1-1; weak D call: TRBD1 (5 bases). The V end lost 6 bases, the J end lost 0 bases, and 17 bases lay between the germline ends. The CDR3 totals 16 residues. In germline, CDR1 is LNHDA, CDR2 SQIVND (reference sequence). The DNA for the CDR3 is TGTGCCAGTAGACCCCGGGGAGGGGAGGTGAACACTGAAGCTTTCTTT. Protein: CASRPRGGEVNTEAFF. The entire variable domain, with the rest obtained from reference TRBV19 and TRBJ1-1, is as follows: DGGITQSPKYLFRKEGQNVTLSCEQNLNHDAMYWYRQDPGQGLRLIYYSQIVNDFQKGDIAEGYSVSREKKESFPLTVTSAQKNPTAFYLCASRPRGGEVNTEAFFGQGTRLTVV.

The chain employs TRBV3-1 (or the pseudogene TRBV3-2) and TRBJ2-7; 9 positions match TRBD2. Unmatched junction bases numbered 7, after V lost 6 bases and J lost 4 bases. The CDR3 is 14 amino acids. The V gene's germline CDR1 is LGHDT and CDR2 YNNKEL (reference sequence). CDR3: CASSDSGGSYEQYF. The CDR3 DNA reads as TGTGCCAGCAGTGATAGCGGGGGCTCGTACGAGCAGTACTTC.